This TCR beta chain was observed in a study of T cell changes during pregnancy in multiple sclerosis. V was clipped by 6 bases and J by 4 bases, with 13 bases between them. The CDR3 is made up of 14 amino acids. Germline CDR1 is MNHEY and CDR2 is SMNVEV (reference sequence). This table comes from immunoSEQ multiplex PCR, and its TCRdb copy is limited to in-frame clones, with some not included. The table lists about 76,000 clones, roughly 90% of them singletons. The chain carries TRBV27 and TRBJ1-3; possible D gene TRBD1, 6 bases. The sample here was peripheral blood, taken in the first trimester of pregnancy. The TCR comes from a female donor in good health, enrolled as a control in a pregnancy study. In nucleotides, the CDR3 is TGTGCCAGCAGCCCCAGGGGTTCCGGAAACACCATATATTTT. The encoded protein is CASSPRGSGNTIYF.